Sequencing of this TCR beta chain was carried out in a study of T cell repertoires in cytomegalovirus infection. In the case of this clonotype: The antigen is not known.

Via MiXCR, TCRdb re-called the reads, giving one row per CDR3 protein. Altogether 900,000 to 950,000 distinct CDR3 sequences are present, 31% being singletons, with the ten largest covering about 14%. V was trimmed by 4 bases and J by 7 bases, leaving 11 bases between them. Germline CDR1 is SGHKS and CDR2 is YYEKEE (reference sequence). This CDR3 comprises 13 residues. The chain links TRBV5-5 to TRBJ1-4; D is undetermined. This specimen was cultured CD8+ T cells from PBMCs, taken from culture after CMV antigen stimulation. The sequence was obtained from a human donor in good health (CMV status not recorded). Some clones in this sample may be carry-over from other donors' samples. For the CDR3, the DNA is TGTGCCAGCAGCCCCGGTTGGGGTGAAAAACTGTTTTTT. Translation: CASSPGWGEKLFF.